This T cell receptor (beta chain) was obtained from a study of shared clonotypes between healthy human individuals. Study at large: Participating donors consisted of a couple of women and a few men aged 18 to 49.

TCRdb keeps only in-frame clones here, not all; method: immunoSEQ multiplex PCR. The data contain 1.5 million to 1.9 million clones, 95% to 99% of them seen just once; the ten biggest clones take up about 0.42%. This CDR3 contains 15 residues. CDR1 and CDR2 (germline): SGHRS, YFSETQ. Trimming took 2 bases from V and 5 from J, leaving 16 bases between them. Sequences were obtained from naive CD4+ T cells sorted from blood. Subset of the sample: CD45RA+ positively selected. The receptor's source is a man aged 25 to 45 in good health. The J gene is TRBJ1-1, the V gene TRBV5-1, with D possibly matching TRBD1 (5 bases). CDR3 region: CASSFQGPTGTEAFF. As DNA, the CDR3 is TGCGCCAGCAGCTTCCAGGGCCCCACGGGAACTGAAGCTTTCTTT.